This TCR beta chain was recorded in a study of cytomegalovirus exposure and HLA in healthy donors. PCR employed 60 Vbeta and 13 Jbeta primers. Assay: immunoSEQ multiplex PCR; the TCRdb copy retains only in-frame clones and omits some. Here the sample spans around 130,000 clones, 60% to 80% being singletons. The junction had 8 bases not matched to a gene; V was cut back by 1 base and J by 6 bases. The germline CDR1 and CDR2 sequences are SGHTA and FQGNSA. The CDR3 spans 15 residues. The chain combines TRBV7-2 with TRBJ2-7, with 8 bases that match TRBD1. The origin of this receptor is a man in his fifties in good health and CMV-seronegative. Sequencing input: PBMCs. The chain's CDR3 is CASSLGGTGSGEQYF. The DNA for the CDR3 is TGTGCCAGCAGCTTAGGGGGGACAGGATCGGGCGAGCAGTACTTC.